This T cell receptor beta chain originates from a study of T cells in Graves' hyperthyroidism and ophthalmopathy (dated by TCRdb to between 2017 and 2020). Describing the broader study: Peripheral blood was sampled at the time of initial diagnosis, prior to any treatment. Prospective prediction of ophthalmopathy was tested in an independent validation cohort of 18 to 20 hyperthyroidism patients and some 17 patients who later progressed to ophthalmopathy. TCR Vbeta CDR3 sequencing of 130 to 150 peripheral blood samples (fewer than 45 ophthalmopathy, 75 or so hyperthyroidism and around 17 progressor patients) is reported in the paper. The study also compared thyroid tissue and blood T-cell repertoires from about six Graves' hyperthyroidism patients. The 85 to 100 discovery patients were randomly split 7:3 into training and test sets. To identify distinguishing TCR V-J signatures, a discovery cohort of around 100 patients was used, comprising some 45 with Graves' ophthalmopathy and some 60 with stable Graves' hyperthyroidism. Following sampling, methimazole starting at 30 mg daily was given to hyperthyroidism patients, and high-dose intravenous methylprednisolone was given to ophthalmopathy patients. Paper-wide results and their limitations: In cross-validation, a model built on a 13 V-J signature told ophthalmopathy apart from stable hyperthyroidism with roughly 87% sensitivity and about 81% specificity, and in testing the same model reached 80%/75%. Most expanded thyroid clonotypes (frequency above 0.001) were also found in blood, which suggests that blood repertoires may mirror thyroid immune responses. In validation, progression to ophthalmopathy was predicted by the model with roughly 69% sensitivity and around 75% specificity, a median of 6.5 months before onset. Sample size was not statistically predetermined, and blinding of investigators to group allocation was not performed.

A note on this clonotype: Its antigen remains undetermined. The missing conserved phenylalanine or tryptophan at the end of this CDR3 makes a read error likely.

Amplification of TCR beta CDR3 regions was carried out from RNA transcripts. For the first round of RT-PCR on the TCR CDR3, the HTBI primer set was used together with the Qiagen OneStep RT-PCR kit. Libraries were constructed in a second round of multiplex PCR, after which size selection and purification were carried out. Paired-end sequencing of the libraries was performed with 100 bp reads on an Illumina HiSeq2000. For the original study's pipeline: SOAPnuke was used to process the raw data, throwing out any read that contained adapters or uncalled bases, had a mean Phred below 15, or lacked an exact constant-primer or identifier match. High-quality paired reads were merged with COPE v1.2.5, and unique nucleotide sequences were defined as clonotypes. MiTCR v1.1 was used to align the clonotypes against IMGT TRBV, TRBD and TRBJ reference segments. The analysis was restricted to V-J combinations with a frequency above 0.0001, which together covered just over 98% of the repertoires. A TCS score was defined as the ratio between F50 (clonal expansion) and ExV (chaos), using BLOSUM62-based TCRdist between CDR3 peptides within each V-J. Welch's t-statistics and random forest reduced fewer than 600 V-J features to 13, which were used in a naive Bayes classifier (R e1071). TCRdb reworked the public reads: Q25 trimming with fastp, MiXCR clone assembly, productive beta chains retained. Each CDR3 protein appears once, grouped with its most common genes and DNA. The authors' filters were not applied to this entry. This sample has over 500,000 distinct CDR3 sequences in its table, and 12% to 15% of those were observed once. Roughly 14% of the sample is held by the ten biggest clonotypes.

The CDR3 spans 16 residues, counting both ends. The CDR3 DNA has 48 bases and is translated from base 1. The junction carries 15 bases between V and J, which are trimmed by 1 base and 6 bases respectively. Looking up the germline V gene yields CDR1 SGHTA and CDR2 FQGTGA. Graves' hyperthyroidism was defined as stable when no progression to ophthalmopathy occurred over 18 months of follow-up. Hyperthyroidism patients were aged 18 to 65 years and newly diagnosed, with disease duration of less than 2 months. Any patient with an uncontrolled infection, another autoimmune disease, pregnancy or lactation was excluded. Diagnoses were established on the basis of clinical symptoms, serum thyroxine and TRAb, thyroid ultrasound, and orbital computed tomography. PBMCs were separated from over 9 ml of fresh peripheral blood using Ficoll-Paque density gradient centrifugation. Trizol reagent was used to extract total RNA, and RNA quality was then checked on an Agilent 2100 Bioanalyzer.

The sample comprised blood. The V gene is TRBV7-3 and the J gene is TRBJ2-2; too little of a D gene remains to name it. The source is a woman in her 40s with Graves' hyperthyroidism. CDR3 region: CASSLMAAAVAGELFL. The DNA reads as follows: TGTGCCAGCAGCTTAATGGCGGCGGCCGTTGCCGGGGAGCTGTTTCTT.